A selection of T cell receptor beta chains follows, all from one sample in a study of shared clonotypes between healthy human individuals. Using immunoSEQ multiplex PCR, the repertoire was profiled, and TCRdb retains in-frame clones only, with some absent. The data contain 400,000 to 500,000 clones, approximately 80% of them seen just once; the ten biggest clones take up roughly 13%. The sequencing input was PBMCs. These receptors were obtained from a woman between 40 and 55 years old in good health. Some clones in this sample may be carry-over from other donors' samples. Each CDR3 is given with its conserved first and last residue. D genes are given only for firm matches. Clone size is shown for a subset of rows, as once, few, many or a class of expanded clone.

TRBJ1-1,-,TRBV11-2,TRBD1,TGTGCCAGCAGCTCAGACAGGGTCGGCACTGAAGCTTTCTTT,CASSSDRVGTEAFF
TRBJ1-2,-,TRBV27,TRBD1,TGTGCCAGCAGTGGGGGCCCGACAGGGGCCTATGGCTACACCTTC,CASSGGPTGAYGYTF
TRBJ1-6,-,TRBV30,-,TGTGCCTGGAGTTTGACAGTCTATAATTCACCCCTCCACTTT,CAWSLTVYNSPLHF
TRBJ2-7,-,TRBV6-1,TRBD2,TGTGCCAGCAGTGAAGCAGATGGGGGGGGAATACGATTCGAGCAGTACTTC,CASSEADGGGIRFEQYF
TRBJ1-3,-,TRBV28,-,TGTGCCAGCAGTCTGGACAAGGCAGGAAACACCATATATTTT,CASSLDKAGNTIYF
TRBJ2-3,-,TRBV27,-,TGTGCCAGCAGTTTATCGACCACAGATACGCAGTATTTT,CASSLSTTDTQYF
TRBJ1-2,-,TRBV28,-,TGTGCCAGCAGCACTTATGGCAGGGGCTATGGCTACACCTTC,CASSTYGRGYGYTF
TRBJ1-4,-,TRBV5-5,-,TGTGCCAGCAGCTTTTGGGGCTTGGATGAAAAACTGTTTTTT,CASSFWGLDEKLFF
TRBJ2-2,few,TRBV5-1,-,TGCGCCAGCAGCTTCCAGGGGGGCTCGGTCGGGGAGCTGTTTTTT,CASSFQGGSVGELFF
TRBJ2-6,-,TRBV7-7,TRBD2,TGTGCTAGCAGCCCACGGGGGGCTGGGGCCAACGTCCTGACTTTC,CASSPRGAGANVLTF
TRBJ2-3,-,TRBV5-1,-,TGCGCCAGCAGCTTTGGCACCGCAGATACGCAGTATTTT,CASSFGTADTQYF
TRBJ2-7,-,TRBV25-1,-,TGTGCCAGCAGTGTGGCGGGCTACGAGCAGTACTTC,CASSVAGYEQYF
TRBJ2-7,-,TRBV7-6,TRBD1,TGTGCCAGCAGCTCCCGCACAGGGGGTTCCTACGAGCAGTACTTC,CASSSRTGGSYEQYF
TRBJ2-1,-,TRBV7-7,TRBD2,TGTGCCAGCAGCCCGAGGACTAGCGGGAACCATGAGCAGTTCTTC,CASSPRTSGNHEQFF
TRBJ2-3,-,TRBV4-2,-,TGTGCCAGCAGACAGTTCCAATCCACACAGGCCACAGATACGCAGTATTTT,CASRQFQSTQATDTQYF
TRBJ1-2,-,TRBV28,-,TGTGCCACCTGCAGGGACTCCTATGGCTACACCTTC,CATCRDSYGYTF
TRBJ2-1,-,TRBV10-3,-,TGTGCCATCAGCGAGACAGAACATGAGCAGTTCTTC,CAISETEHEQFF
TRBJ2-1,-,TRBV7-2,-,TGTGCCAGCAGCCCTGGGCTCCACAGAGCGCGGTTCTTC,CASSPGLHRARFF
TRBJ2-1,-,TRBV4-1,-,TGCGCCAGCAGCCAAGGGAGGGCGCGGACCTACAATGAGCAGTTCTTC,CASSQGRARTYNEQFF
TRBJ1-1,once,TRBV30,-,TGTGCCTGGAGTGTTGTCTTGGGCACTGAAGCTTTCTTT,CAWSVVLGTEAFF
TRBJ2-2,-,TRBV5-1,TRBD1,TGCGCCAGCAGCGTGACAGGGGCGAACACCGGGGAGCTGTTTTTT,CASSVTGANTGELFF
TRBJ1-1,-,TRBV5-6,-,TGTGCCAGCAGCAACCGGGCCGCAGAGGCTGAAGCTTTCTTT,CASSNRAAEAEAFF
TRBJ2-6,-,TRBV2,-,TGTGCCAGCAGGTACTCTAACTCTGGGGCCAACGTCCTGACTTTC,CASRYSNSGANVLTF
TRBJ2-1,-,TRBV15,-,TGTGCCACCAGCCGTGCAGGAGACCACCGGGGCAATGAGCAGTTCTTC,CATSRAGDHRGNEQFF
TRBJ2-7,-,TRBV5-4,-,TGTGCCAGCAGCCCGGAGGGAGGGGGCAGGGGGGCCGAGCAGTACTTC,CASSPEGGGRGAEQYF
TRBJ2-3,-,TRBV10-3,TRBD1,TGTGCCATTACCCCTACACAGGGGAGAAGCACAGATACGCAGTATTTT,CAITPTQGRSTDTQYF
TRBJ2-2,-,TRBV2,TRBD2,TGTGCCAGCACCCTTAGCGGGAGAGGCACCGGGGAGCTGTTTTTT,CASTLSGRGTGELFF
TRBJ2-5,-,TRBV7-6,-,TGTGCCAGCAGCCTCCTCCTTGGGGCAGAGACCCAGTACTTC,CASSLLLGAETQYF
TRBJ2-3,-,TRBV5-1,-,TGCGCCAGCAGCCCTCAGGGAGCGGCAGACACAGATACGCAGTATTTT,CASSPQGAADTDTQYF
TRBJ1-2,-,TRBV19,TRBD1,TGTGCCAGTAGTACGCAGCGGACAGGGTTTGGCTACACCTTC,CASSTQRTGFGYTF
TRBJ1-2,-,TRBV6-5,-,TGTGCCAGCAGTTACTCGGGGTACAGCTATGGCTACACCTTC,CASSYSGYSYGYTF
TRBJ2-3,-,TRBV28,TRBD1,TGTGCCAGCAGTTTGCTGGGACAGATAGGCACAGATACGCAGTATTTT,CASSLLGQIGTDTQYF
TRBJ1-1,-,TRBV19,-,TGTGCCAGTAGTGTACAGGGACTTGAAGCTTTCTTT,CASSVQGLEAFF
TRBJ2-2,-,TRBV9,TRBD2,TGTGCCAGCAACCGGGGCGGGAGTTACACCGGGGAGCTGTTTTTT,CASNRGGSYTGELFF
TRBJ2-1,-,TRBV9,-,TGTGCCAGCAGCCCCCTGCCAGGGGACTACAATGAGCAGTTCTTC,CASSPLPGDYNEQFF
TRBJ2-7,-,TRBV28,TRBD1,TGTGCCAGCAGCTCTGCGGACAGGTTCGACGAGCAGTACTTC,CASSSADRFDEQYF
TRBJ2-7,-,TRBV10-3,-,TGTGCCATCAAAAGGACGGACCTCTCCTACGAGCAGTACTTC,CAIKRTDLSYEQYF